The clone carrying this TCR beta chain has only one observation. Its antigen is not known. At one boundary the junction diverges from the germline segment, which might be a read error. These data originate in a study of tumor-infiltrating lymphocytes in primary liver carcinoma. Both RNA and DNA were isolated together from about 20-30 mg of bulk tissue that had not been sorted. There were five separate regions sampled from each tumor. Total RNA (roughly 530 ng) served as template for TCR beta cDNA synthesis primed by a constant-region primer. Library construction for TCR beta comprised three nested multiplex PCR rounds performed with slightly modified ARM-PCR. A C-beta reverse primer and TRBV1-TRBV30 forward primers served in each of the first two PCR rounds, at ten to eleven cycles apiece. Each CDR3 protein is one row after TCRdb ran MiXCR on the multiplex PCR reads. There are about 99,000 distinct CDR3 sequences in the sample; approximately 71% occur only once, and approximately 10% lies in the top ten.

The study, taken as a whole, reports: Significantly greater top-250-clone fractions characterized tumors relative to blood (p = 0.039). All five tumor regions shared only about 7-24% of top clones.

Germline lookup yields CDR1 ENHRY and CDR2 SYGVKD. CDR3 size: 14 residues. The gene calls are TRBV10-3 and TRBJ2-1; D is ambiguous. Material: liver tumor tissue from sampling region 5. Subset meaning: tumor region T5, tumor centre. The TCR originated in a woman aged 55-70 years with primary liver carcinoma and hepatitis B virus infection. The CDR3 coding sequence is TGTGACATCAGCCACGGACGCGTTTACAATGAGCAGTTCTTC. It codes for CDISHGRVYNEQFF.